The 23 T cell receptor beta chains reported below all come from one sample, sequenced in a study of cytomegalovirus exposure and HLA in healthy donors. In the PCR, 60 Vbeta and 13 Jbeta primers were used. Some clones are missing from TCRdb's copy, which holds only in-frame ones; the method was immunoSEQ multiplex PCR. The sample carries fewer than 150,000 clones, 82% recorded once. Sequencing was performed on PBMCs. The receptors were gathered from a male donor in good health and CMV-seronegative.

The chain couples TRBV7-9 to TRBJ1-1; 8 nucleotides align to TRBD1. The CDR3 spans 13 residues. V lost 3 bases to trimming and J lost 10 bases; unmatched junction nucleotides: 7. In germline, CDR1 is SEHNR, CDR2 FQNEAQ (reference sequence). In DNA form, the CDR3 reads TGTGCCAGCAGCTTCCCCGGGGGACAGGCAGCTTTCTTT. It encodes CASSFPGGQAAFF.

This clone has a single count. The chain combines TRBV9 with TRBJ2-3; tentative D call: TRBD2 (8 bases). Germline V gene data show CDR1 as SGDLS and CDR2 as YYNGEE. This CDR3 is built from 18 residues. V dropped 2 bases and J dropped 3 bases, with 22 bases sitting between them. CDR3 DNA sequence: TGTGCCAGCAGCGTTACAGGGGAGAGCGGGAGATCGACAGATACGCAGTATTTT. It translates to CASSVTGESGRSTDTQYF.

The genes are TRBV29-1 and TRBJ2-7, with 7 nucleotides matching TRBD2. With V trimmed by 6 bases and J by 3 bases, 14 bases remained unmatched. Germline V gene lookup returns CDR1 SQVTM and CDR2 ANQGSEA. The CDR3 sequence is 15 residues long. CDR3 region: CSVDSHIGGDYEQYF. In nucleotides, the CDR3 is TGCAGCGTCGACAGCCACATTGGGGGGGACTACGAGCAGTACTTC.

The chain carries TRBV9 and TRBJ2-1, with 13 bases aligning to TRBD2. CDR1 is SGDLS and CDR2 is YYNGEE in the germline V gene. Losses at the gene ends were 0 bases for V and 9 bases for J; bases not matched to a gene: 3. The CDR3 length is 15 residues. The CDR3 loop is CASSVEGLAGREQFF. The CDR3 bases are TGTGCCAGCAGCGTAGAGGGACTAGCGGGACGTGAGCAGTTCTTC. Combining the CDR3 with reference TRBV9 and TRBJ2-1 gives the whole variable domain DSGVTQTPKHLITATGQRVTLRCSPRSGDLSVYWYQQSLDQGLQFLIQYYNGEERAKGNILERFSAQQFPDLHSELNLSSLELGDSALYFCASSVEGLAGREQFFGPGTRLTVL.

CDR3 coding DNA: TGTGCCACCAGCAGGGAGACCGGAGCCTACGAGCAGTACTTC. It translates to CATSRETGAYEQYF. This chain uses TRBV15 with TRBJ2-7; D is uncertain. CDR1 and CDR2 (germline): LNHNV, YYDKDF (reference sequence). This CDR3 region has 14 residues. The germline V and J ends were trimmed by 3 bases and 2 bases, with 11 bases remaining between them.

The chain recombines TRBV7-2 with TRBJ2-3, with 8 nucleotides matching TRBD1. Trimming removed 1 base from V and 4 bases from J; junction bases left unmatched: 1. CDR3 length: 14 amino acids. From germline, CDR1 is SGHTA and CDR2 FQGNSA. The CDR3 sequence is CASSLGTGPDTQYF. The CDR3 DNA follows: TGTGCCAGCAGCTTAGGGACAGGGCCAGATACGCAGTATTTT.

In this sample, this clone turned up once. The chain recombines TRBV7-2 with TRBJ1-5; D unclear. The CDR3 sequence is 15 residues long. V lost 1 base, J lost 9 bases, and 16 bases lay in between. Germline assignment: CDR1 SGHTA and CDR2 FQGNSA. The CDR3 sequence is CASSLETHLITPQHF. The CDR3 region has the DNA TGTGCCAGCAGCTTAGAAACACATTTAATCACGCCCCAGCATTTT.

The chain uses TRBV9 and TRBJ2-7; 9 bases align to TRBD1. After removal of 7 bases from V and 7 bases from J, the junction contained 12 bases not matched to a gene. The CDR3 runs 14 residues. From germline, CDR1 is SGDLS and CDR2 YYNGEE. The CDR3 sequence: CASGGGQGLVEQYF. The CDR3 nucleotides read TGTGCCAGCGGTGGGGGACAGGGTCTCGTTGAGCAGTACTTC.

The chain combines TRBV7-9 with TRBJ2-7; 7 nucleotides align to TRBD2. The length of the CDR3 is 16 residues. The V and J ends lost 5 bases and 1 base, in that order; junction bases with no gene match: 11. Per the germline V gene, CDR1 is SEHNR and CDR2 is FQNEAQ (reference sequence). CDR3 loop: CASSPGAGVQSYEQYF. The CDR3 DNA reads TGTGCCAGCAGCCCCGGGGCGGGAGTTCAGTCCTACGAGCAGTACTTC.

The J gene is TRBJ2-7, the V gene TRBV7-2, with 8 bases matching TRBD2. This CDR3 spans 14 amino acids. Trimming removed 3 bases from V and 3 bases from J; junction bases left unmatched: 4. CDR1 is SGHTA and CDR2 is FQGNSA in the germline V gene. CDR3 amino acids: CASSFSGAYYEQYF. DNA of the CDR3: TGTGCCAGCAGCTTTAGCGGGGCTTACTACGAGCAGTACTTC.

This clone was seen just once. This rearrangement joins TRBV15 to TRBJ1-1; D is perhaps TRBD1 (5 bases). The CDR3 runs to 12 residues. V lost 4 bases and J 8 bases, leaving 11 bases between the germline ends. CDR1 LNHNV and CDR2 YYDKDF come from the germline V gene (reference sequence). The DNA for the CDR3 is TGTGCCACCAGCACCCCCCGGACAGAAGCTTTCTTT. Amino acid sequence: CATSTPRTEAFF. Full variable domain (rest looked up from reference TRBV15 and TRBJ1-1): DAMVIQNPRYQVTQFGKPVTLSCSQTLNHNVMYWYQQKSSQAPKLLFHYYDKDFNNEADTPDNFQSRRPNTSFCFLDIRSPGLGDTAMYLCATSTPRTEAFFGQGTRLTVV.

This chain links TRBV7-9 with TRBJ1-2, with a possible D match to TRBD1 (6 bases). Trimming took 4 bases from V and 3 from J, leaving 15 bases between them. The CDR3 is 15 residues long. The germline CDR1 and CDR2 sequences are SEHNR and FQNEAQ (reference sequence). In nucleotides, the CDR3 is TGTGCCAGCAGCTCATACAGGGTACGCGACTATGGCTACACCTTC. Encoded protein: CASSSYRVRDYGYTF.

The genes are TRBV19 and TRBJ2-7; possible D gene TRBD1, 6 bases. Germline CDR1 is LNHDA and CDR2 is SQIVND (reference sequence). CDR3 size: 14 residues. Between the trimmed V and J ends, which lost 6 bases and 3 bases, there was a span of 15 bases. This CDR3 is CASRPQGPLYEQYF. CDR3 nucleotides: TGTGCCAGTAGACCACAGGGACCTCTCTACGAGCAGTACTTC.

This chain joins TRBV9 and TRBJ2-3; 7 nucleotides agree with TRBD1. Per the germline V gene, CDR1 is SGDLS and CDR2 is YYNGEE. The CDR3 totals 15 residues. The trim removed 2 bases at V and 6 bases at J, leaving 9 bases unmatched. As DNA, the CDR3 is TGTGCCAGCAGCGTTACGGGACAGACAATGGATACGCAGTATTTT. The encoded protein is CASSVTGQTMDTQYF.

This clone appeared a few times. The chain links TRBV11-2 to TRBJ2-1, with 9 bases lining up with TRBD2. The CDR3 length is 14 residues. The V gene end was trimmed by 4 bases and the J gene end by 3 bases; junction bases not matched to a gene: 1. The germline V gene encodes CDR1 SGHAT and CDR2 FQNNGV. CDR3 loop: CASSSTSGYNEQFF. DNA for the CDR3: TGTGCCAGCAGCTCGACTAGCGGCTACAATGAGCAGTTCTTC.

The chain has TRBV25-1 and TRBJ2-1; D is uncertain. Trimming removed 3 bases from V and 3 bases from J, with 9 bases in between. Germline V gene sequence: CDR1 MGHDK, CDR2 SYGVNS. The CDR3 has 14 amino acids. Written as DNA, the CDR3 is TGTGCCAGCAGTGATTGGGCTAACTACAATGAGCAGTTCTTC. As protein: CASSDWANYNEQFF.

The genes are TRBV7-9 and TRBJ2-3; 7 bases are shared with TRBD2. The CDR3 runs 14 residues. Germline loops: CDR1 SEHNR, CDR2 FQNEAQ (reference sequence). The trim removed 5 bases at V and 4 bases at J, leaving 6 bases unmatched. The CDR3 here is CASSLSRGADTQYF. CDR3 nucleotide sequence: TGTGCCAGCAGCCTAAGTCGGGGGGCAGATACGCAGTATTTT.

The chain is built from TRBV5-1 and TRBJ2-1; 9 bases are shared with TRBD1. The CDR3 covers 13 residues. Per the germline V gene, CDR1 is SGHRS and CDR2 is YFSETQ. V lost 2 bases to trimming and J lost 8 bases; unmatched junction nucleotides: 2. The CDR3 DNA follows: TGCGCCAGCAGCTTCACAGGGGGCTATGAGCAGTTCTTC. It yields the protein CASSFTGGYEQFF.

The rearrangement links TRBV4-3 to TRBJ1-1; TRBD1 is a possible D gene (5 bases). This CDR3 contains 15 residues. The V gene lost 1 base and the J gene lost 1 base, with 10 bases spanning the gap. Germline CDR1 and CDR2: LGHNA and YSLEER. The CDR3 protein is CASSQGVRGNTEAFF. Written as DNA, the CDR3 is TGCGCCAGCAGCCAAGGGGTAAGGGGGAACACTGAAGCTTTCTTT.

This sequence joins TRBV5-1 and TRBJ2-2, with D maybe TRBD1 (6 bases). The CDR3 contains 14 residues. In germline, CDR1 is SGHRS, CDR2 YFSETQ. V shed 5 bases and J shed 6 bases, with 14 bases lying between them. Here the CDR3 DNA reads TGCGCCAGCAGAGGGGGTGGCGAACCCGGGGAGCTGTTTTTT. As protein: CASRGGGEPGELFF.

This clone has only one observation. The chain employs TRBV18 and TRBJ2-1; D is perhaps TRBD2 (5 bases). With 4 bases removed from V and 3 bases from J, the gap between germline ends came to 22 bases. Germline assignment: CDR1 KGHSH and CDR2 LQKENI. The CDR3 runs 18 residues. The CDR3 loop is CASSRRSGVGSFYNEQFF. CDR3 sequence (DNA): TGTGCCAGCTCACGGCGATCCGGGGTTGGCTCTTTCTACAATGAGCAGTTCTTC.

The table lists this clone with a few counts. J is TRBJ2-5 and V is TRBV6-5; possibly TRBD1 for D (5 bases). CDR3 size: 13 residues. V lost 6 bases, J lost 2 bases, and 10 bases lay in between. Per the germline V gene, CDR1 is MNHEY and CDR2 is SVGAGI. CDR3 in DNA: TGTGCCAGCAGACGACAGTTACAAGAGACCCAGTACTTC. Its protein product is CASRRQLQETQYF.

CDR3 in DNA: TGCAGCGTTTGCGAGCAGAACACTGAAGCTTTCTTT. Amino acid sequence: CSVCEQNTEAFF. The chain recombines TRBV29-1 with TRBJ1-1, with unresolved D. The CDR3 runs to 12 residues. Per germline, CDR1 SQVTM and CDR2 ANQGSEA. V lost 5 bases and J lost 1, with 8 bases in between.